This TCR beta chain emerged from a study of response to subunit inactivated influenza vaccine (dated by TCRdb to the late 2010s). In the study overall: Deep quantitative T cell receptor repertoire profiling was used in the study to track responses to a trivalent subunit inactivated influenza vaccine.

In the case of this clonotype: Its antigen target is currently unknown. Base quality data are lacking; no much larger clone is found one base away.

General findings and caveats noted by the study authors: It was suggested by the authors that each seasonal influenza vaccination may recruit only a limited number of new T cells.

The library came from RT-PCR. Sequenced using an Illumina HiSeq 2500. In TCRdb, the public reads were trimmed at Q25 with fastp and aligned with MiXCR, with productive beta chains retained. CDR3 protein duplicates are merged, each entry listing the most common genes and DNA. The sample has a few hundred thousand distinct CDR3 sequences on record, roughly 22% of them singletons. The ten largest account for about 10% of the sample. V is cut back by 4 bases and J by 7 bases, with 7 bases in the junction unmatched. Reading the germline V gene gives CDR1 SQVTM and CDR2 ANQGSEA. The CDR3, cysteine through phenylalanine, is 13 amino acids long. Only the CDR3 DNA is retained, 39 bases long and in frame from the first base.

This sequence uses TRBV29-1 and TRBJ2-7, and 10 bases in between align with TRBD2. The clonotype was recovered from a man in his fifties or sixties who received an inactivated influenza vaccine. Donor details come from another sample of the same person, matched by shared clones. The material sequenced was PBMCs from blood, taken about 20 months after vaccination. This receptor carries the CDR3 CSVGLAGVFEQYF. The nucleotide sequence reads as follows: TGCAGCGTTGGGCTAGCGGGAGTGTTTGAGCAGTACTTC.